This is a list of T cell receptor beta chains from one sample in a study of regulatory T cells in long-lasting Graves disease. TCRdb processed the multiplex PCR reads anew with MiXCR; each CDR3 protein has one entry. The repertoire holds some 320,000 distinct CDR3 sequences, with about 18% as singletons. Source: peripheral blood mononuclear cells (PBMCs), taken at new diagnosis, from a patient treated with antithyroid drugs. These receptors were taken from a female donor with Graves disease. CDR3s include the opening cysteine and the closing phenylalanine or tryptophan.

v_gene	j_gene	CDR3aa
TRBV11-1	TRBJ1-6	CASSRNYGQGVGSPLHF
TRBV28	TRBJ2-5	CASPPGRGLETQYF
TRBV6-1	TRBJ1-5	CASSLGQGAVQPQHF
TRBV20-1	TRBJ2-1	CSARDFGAWEYNEQFF
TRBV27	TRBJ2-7	CASRQGSHEQYF
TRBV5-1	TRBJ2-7	CASSSGLAEFYEQYF
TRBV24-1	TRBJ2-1	CATSDSRLAGGAVNEQFF
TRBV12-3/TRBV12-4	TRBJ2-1	CASSRNHYNEQFF
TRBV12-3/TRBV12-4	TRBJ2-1	CASSLVGEQFF
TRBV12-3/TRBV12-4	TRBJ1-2	CASSLFQGDGYTF
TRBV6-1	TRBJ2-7	CASQVSGGRTYEQYF
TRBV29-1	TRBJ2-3	CSARTGTDTQYF
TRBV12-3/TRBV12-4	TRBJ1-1	CASSSPRQGAEGLNTEAFF
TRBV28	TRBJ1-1	CASREQGTEAFF
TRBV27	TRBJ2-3	CASSLVAGGPRDTQYF
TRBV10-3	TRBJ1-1	CAISEDFDTEAFF